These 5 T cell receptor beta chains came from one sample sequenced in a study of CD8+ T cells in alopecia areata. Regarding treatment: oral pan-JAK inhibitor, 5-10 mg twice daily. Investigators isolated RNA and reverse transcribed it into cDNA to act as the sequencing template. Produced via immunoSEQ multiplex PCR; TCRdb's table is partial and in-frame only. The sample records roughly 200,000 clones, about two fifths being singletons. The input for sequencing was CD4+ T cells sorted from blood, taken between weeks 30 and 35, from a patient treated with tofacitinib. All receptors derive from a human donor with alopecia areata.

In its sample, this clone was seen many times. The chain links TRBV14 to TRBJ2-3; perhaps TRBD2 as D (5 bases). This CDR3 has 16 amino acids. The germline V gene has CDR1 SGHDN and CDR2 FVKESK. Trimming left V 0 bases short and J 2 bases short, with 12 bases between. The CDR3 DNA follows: TGTGCCAGCAGCCAAGACAGGACTTACAACACAGATACGCAGTATTTT. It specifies CASSQDRTYNTDTQYF.

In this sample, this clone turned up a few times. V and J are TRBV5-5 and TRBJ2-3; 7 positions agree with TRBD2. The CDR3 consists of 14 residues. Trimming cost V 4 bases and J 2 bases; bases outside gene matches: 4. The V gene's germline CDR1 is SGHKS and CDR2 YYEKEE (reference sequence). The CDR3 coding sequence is TGTGCCAGCAGCGAGAGCGGGATCACAGATACGCAGTATTTT. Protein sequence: CASSESGITDTQYF.

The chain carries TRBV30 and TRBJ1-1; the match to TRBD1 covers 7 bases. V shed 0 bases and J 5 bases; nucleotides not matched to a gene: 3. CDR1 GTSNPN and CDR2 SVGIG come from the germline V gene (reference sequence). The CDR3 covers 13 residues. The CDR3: CAWSVQGMTEAFF. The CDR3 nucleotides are TGTGCCTGGAGTGTACAGGGGATGACTGAAGCTTTCTTT.

The CDR3 loop reads CASSLGGGAAIPYNEQFF. Written as DNA, the CDR3 is TGTGCCAGCAGCTTGGGCGGGGGGGCCGCTATCCCCTACAATGAGCAGTTCTTC. The chain combines TRBV13 with TRBJ2-1; 9 bases fit TRBD2. The length of the CDR3 is 18 residues. Per the germline V gene, CDR1 is PRHDT and CDR2 is FYEKMQ (reference sequence). V shed 3 bases, J shed 2 bases, and the junction held 11 bases outside the gene matches.

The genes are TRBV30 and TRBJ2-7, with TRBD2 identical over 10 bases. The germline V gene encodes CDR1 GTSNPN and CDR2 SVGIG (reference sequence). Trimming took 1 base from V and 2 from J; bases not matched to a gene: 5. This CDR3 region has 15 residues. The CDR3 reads CAWSGGLASTYEQYF. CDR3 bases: TGTGCCTGGAGTGGGGGACTAGCGTCAACCTACGAGCAGTACTTC.